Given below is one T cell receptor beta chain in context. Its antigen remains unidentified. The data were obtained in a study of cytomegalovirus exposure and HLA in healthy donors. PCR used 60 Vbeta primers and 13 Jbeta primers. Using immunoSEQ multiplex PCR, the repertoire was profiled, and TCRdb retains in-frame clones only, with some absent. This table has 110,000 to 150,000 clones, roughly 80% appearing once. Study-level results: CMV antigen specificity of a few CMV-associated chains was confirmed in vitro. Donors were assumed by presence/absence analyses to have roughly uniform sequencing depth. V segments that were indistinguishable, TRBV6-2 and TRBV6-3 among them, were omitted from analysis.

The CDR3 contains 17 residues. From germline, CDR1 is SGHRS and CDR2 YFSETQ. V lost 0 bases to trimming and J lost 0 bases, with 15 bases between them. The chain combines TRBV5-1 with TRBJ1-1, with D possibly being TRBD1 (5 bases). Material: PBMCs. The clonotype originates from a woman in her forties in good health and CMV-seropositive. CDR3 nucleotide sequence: TGCGCCAGCAGCTTGGCGGGACTGGGTGGATTGAACACTGAAGCTTTCTTT. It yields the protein CASSLAGLGGLNTEAFF.